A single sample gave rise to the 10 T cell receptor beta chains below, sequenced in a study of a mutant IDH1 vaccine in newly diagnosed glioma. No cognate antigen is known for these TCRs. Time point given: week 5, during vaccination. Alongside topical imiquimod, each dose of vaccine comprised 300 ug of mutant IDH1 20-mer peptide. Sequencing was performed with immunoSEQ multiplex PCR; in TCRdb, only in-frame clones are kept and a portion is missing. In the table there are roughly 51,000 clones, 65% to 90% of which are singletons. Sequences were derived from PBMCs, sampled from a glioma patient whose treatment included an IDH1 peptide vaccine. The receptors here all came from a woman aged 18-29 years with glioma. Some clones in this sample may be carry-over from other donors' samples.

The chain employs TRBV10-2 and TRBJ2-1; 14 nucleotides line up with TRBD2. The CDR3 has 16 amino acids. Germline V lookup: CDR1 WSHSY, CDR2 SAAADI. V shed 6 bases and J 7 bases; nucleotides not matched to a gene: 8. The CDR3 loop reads CASRRLAGGLGNEQFF. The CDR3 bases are TGCGCCAGCAGGCGACTAGCGGGGGGGCTGGGGAATGAGCAGTTCTTC.

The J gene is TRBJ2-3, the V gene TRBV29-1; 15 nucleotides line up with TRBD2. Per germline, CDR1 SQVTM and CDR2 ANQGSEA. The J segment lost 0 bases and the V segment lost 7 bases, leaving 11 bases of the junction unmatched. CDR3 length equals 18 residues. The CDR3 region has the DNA TGCAGCGCCCGTGGACTAGCGGGAGGGCAGGCCAGCACAGATACGCAGTATTTT. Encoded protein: CSARGLAGGQASTDTQYF.

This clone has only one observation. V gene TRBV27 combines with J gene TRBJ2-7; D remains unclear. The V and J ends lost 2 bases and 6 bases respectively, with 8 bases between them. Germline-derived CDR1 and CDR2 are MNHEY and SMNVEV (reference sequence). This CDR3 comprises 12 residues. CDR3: CASSLIGGEQYF. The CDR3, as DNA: TGTGCCAGCAGTTTAATCGGCGGCGAGCAGTACTTC.

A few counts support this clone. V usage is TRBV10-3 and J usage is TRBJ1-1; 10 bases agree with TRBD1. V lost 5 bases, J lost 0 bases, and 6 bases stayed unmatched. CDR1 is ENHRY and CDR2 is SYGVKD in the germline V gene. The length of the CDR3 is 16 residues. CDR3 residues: CAISSDRGRVNTEAFF. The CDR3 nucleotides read TGTGCCATCAGTTCCGACAGGGGGCGAGTGAACACTGAAGCTTTCTTT.

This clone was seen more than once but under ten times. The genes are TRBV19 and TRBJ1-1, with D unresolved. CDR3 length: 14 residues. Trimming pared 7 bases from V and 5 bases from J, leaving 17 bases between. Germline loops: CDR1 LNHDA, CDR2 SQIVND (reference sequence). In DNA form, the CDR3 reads TGTGCCAGTACCAACCGGGCCCCTGGGACTGAAGCTTTCTTT. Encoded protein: CASTNRAPGTEAFF. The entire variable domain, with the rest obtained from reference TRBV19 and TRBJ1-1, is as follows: DGGITQSPKYLFRKEGQNVTLSCEQNLNHDAMYWYRQDPGQGLRLIYYSQIVNDFQKGDIAEGYSVSREKKESFPLTVTSAQKNPTAFYLCASTNRAPGTEAFFGQGTRLTVV.

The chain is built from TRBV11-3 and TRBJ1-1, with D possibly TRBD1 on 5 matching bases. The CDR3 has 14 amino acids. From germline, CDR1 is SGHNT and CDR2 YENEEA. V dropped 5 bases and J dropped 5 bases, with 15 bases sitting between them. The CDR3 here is CASSERAGGTEAFF. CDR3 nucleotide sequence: TGTGCCAGCAGCGAACGGGCCGGGGGGACTGAAGCTTTCTTT.

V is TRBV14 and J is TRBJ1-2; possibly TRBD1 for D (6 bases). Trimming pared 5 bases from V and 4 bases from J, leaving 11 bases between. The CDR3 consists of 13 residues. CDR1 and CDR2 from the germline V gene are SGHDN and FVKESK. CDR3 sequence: CASSATGLYGYTF. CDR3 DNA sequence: TGTGCCAGCAGCGCCACAGGGCTCTATGGCTACACCTTC.

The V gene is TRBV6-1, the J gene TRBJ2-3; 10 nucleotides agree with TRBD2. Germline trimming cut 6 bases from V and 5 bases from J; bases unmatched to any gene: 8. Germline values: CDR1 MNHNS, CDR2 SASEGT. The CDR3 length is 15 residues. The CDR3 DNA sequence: TGTGCCAGCAGAGCGGGAGGGTTTAATATAGATACGCAGTATTTT. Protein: CASRAGGFNIDTQYF.

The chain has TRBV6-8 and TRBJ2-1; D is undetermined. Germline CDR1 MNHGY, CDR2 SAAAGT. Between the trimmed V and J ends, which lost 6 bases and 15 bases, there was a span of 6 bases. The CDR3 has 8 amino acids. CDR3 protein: CASRNGFF. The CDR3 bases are TGTGCCAGCAGAAACGGGTTCTTC.

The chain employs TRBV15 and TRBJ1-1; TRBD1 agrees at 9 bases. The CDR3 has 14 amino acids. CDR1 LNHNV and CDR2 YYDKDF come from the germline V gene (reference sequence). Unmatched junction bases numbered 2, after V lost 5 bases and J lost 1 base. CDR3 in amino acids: CATSGDRANTEAFF. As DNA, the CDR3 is TGTGCCACCAGCGGGGACAGGGCGAACACTGAAGCTTTCTTT.